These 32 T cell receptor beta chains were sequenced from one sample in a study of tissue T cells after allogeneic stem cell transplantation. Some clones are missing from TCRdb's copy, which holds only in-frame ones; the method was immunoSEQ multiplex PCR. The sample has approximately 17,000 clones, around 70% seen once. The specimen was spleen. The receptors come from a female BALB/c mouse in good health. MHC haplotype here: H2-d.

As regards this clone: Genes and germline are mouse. CDR3 bases read: TGTGCTAGCAGCCGGGACAGAAACTCCGACTACACC. Encoded protein: CASSRDRNSDYT. The CDR3 reads in full as CASSRDRNSDYTF. The rearrangement uses TRBV29 and TRBJ1-2; TRBD1 matches at 7 bases. Read sequence stops 1 residue before the CDR3 end, and the germline J gene provides the missing end. V lost 6 bases to trimming and J lost 1 base; unmatched junction nucleotides: 2. The length of the CDR3 is 13 residues. Germline V lookup: CDR1 MSHET, CDR2 SYDVDS.

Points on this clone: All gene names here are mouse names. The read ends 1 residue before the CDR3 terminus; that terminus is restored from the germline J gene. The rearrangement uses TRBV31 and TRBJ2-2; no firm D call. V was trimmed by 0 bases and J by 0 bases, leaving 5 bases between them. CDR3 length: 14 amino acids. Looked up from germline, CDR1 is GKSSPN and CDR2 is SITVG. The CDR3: CAWSLQTNTGQLYF. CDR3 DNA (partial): TGTGCCTGGAGTCTACAGACAAACACCGGGCAGCTCTAC.

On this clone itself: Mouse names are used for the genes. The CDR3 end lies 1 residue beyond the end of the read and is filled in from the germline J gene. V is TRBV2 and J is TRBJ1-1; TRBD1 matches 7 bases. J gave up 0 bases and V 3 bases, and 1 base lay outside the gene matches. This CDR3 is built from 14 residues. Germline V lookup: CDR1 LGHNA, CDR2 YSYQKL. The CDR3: CASSQTGSNTEVFF. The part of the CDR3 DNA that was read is TGTGCCAGCAGCCAGACAGGGTCAAACACAGAAGTCTTC.

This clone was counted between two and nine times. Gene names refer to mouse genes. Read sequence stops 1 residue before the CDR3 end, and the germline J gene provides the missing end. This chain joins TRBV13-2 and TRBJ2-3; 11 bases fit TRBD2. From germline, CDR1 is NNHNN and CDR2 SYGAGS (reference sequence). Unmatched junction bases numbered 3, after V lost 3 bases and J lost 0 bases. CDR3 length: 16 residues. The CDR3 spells CASGGTGGASAETLYF. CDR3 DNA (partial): TGTGCCAGCGGTGGAACTGGGGGGGCTAGTGCAGAAACGCTGTAT.

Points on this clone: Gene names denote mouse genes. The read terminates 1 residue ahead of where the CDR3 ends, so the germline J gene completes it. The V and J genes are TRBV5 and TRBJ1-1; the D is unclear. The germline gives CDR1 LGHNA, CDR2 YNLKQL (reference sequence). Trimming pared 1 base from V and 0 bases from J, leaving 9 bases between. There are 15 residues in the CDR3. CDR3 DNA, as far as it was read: TGTGCCAGCAGCCAAGTCGCAGGTGCAAACACAGAAGTCTTC. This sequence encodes CASSQVAGANTEVF. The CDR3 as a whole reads CASSQVAGANTEVFF.

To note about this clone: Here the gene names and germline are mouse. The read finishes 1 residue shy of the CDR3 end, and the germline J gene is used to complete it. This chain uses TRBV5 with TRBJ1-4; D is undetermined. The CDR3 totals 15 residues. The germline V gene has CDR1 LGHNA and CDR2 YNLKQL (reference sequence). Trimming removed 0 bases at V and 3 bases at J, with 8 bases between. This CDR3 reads CASSQDPGTNERLFF. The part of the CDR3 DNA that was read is TGTGCCAGCAGCCAAGATCCAGGAACCAACGAAAGATTATTT.

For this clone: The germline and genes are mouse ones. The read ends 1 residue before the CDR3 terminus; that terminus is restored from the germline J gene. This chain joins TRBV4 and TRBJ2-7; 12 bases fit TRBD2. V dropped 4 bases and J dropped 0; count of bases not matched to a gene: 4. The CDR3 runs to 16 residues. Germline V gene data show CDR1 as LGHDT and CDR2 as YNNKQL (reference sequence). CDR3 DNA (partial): TGTGCCAGCAGCTTCGGGACTGGGGGGAGCTCCTATGAACAGTAC. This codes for CASSFGTGGSSYEQY. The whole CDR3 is CASSFGTGGSSYEQYF.

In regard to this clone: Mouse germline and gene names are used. The CDR3 loop reads CASGEGQSNTEVFF. CDR3 DNA (partial): TGTGCCAGCGGTGAAGGACAATCAAACACAGAAGTCTTC. The gene calls are TRBV13-2 and TRBJ1-1, with D maybe TRBD1 (5 bases). The sequenced fragment ends 1 residue before the CDR3 boundary, so the rest is inferred from the germline J gene. Per the germline V gene, CDR1 is NNHNN and CDR2 is SYGAGS (reference sequence). The CDR3 is 14 amino acids. V was pared by 2 bases and J by 0 bases, with 8 bases between.

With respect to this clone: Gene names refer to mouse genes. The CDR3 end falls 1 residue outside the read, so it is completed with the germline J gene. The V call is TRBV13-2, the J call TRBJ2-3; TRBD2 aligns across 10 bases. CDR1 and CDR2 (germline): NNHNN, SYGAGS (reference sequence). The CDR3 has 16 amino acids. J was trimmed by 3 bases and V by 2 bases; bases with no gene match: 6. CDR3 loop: CASGEGLGGRAETLYF. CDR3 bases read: TGTGCCAGCGGTGAAGGGCTGGGGGGGCGCGCAGAAACGCTGTAT.

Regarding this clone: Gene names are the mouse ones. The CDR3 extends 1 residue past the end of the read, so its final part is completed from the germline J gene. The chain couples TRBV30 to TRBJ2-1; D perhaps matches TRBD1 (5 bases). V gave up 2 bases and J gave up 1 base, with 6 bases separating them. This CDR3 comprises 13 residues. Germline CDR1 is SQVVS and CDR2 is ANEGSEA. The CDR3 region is CSSRPGNYAEQFF. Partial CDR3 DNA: TGTAGTTCTAGACCAGGGAACTATGCTGAGCAGTTC.

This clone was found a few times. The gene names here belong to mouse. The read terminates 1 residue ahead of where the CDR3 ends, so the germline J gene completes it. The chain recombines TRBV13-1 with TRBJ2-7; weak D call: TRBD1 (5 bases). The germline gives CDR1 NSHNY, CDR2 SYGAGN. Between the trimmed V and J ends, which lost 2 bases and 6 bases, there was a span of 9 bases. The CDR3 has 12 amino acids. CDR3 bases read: TGTGCCAGCAGTGACAGGGAGGGTGAACAGTAC. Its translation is CASSDREGEQY. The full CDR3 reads CASSDREGEQYF.

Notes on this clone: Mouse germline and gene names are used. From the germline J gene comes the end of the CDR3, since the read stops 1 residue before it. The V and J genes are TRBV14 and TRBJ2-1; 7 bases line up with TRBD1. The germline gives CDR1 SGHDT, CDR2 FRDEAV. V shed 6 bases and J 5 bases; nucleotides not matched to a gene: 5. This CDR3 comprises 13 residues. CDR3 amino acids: CASNPTGNAEQFF. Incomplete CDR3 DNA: TGTGCCAGCAACCCGACAGGGAATGCTGAGCAGTTC.

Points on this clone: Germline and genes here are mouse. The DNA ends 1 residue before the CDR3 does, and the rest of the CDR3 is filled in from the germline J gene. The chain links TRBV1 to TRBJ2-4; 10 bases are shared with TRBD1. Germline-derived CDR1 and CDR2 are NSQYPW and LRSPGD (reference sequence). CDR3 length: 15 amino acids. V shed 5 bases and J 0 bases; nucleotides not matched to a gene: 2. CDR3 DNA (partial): TGCACCTGCAGTCGGGACAGGGGAAGTCAAAACACCTTGTAC. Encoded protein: CTCSRDRGSQNTLY. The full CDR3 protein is CTCSRDRGSQNTLYF.

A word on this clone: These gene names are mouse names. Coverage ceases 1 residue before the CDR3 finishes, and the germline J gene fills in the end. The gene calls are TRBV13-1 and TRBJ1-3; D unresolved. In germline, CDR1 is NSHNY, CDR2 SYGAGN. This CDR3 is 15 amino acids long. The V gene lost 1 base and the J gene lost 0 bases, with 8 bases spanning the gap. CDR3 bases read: TGTGCCAGCAGTGATAGTTTGGTTTCTGGAAATACGCTCTAT. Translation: CASSDSLVSGNTLY. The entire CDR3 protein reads CASSDSLVSGNTLYF.

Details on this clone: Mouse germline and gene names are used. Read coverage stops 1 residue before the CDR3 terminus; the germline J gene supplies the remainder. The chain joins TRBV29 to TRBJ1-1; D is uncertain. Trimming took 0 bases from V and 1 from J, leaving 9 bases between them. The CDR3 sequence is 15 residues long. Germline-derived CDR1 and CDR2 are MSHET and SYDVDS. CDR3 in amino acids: CASSLSSIKNTEVFF. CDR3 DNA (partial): TGTGCTAGCAGTTTATCCTCAATTAAAAACACAGAAGTCTTC.

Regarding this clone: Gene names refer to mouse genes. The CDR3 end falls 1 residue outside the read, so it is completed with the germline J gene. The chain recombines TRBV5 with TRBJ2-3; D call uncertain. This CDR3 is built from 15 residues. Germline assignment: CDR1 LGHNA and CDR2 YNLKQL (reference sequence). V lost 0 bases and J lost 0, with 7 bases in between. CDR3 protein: CASSQEGGSAETLYF. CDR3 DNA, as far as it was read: TGTGCCAGCAGCCAAGAAGGCGGCAGTGCAGAAACGCTGTAT.

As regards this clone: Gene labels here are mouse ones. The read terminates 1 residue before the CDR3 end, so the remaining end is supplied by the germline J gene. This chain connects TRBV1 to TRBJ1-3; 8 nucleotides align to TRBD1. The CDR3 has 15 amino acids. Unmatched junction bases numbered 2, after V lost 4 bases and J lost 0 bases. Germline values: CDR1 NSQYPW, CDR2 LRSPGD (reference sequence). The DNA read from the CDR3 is TGCACCTGCAGTGGGACAGGGCGTTCTGGAAATACGCTCTAT. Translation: CTCSGTGRSGNTLY. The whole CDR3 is CTCSGTGRSGNTLYF.

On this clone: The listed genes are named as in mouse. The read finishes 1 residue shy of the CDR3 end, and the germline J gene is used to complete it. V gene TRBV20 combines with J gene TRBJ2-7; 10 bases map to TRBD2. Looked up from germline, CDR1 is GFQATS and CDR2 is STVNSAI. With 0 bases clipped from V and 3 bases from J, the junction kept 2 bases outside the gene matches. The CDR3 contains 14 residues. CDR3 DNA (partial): TGTGGTGCTAGGGACTGGGGGGGCATCTATGAACAGTAC. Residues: CGARDWGGIYEQY. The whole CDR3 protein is CGARDWGGIYEQYF.

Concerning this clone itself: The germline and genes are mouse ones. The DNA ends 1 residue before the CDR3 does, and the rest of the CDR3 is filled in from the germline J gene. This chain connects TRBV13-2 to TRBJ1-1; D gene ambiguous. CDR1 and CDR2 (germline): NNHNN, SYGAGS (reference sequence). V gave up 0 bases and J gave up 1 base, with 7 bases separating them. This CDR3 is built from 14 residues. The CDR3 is CASGDGHLNTEVFF. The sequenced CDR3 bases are TGTGCCAGCGGTGATGGGCACCTAAACACAGAAGTCTTC.

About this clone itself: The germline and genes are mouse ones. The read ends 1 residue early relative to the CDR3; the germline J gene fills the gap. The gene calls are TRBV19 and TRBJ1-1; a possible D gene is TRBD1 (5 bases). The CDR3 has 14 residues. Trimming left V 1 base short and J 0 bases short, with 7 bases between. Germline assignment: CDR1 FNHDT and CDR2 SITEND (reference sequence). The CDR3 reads CASSIWGKNTEVFF. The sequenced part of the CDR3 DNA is TGTGCCAGCAGTATATGGGGGAAGAACACAGAAGTCTTC.

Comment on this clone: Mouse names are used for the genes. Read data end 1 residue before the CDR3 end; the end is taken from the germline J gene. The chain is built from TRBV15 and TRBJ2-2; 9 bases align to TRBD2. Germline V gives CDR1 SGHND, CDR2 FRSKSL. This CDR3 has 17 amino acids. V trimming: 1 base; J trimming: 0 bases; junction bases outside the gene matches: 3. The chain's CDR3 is CASSLDWGATNTGQLYF. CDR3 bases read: TGTGCCAGCAGTTTAGACTGGGGGGCAACAAACACCGGGCAGCTCTAC.

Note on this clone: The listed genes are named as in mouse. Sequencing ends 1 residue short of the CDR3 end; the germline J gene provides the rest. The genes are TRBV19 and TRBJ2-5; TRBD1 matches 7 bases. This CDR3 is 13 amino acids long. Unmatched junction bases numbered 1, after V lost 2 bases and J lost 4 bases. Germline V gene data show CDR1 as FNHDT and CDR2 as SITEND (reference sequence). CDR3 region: CASSMGTEDTQYF. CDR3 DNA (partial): TGTGCCAGCAGTATGGGGACAGAAGACACCCAGTAC.

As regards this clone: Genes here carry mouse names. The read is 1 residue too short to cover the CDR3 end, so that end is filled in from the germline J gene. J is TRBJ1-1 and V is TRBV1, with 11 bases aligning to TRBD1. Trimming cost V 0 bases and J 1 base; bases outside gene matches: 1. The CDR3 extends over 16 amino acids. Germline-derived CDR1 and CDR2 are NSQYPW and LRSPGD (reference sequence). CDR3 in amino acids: CTCSAEGQGANTEVFF. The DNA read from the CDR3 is TGCACCTGCAGTGCAGAAGGACAGGGGGCGAACACAGAAGTCTTC.

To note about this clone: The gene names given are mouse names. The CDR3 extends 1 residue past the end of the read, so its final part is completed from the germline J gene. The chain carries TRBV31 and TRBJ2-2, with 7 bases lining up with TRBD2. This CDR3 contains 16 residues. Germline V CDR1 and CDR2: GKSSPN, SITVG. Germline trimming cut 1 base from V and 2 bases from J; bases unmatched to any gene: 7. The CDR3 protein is CAWSPPRGGNTGQLYF. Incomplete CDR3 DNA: TGTGCCTGGAGTCCCCCCCGGGGGGGGAACACCGGGCAGCTCTAC.

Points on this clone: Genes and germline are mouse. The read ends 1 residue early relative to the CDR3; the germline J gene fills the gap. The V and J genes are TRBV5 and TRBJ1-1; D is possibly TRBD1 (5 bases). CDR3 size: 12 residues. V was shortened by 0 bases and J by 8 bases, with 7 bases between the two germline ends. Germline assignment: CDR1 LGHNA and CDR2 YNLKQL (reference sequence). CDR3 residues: CASSQDRGEVFF. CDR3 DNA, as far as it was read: TGTGCCAGCAGCCAAGATAGGGGTGAAGTCTTC.

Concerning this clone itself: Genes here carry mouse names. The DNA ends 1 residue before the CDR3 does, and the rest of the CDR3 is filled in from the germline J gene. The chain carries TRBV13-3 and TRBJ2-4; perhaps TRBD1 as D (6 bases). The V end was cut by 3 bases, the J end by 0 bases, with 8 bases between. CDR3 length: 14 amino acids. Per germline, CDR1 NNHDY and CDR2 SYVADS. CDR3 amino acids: CASSAGQSQNTLYF. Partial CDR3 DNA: TGTGCCAGCAGTGCGGGACAAAGTCAAAACACCTTGTAC.

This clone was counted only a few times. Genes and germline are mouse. CDR3 bases read: TGTGCCAGCAGTGGGGACAGGACCTATGCTGAGCAGTTC. Its translation is CASSGDRTYAEQF. Given in full, the CDR3 is CASSGDRTYAEQFF. The gene calls are TRBV13-1 and TRBJ2-1, with TRBD1 matching over 8 bases. Read coverage stops 1 residue before the CDR3 terminus; the germline J gene supplies the remainder. The CDR3 extends over 14 amino acids. V dropped 3 bases and J dropped 3; count of bases not matched to a gene: 2. The germline gives CDR1 NSHNY, CDR2 SYGAGN.

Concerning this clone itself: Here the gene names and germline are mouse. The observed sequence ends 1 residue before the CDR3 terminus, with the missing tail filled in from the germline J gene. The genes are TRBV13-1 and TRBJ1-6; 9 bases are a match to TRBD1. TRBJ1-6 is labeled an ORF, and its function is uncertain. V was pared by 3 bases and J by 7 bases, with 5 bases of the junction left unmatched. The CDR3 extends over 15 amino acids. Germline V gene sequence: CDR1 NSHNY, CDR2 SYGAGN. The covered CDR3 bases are TGTGCCAGCAGTGGGGGACAGGGAGGGAATTCGCCCCTCTAC. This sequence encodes CASSGGQGGNSPLY. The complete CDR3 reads CASSGGQGGNSPLYF.

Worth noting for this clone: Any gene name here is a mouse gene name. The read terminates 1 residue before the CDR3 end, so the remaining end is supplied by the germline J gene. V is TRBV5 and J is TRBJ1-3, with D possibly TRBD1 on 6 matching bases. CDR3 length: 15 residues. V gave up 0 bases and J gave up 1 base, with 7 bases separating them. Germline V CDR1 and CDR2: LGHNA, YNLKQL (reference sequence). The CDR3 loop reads CASSQDRGSGNTLYF. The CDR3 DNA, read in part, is TGTGCCAGCAGCCAAGACAGGGGATCTGGAAATACGCTCTAT.

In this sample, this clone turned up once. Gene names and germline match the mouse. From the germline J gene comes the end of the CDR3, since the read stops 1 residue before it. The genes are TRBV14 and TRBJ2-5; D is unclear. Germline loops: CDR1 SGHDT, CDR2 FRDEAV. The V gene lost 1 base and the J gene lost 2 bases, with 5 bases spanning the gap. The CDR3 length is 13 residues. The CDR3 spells CASSFTLQDTQYF. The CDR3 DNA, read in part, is TGTGCCAGCAGTTTCACACTCCAAGACACCCAGTAC.

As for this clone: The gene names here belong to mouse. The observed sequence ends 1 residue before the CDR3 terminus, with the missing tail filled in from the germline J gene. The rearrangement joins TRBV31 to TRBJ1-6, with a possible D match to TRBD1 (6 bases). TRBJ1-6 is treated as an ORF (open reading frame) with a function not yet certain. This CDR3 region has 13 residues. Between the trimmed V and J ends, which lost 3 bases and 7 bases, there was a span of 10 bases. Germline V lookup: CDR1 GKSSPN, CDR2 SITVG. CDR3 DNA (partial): TGTGCCTGGAGAAGAGGGGGGAATTCGCCCCTCTAC. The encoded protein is CAWRRGGNSPLY. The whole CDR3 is CAWRRGGNSPLYF.

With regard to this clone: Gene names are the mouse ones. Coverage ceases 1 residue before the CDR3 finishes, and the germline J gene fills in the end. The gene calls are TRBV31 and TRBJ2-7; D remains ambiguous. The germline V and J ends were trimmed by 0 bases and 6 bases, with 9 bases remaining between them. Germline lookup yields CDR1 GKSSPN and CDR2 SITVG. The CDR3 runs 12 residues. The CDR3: CAWSLGQSEQYF. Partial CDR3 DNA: TGTGCCTGGAGTCTAGGGCAGAGTGAACAGTAC.